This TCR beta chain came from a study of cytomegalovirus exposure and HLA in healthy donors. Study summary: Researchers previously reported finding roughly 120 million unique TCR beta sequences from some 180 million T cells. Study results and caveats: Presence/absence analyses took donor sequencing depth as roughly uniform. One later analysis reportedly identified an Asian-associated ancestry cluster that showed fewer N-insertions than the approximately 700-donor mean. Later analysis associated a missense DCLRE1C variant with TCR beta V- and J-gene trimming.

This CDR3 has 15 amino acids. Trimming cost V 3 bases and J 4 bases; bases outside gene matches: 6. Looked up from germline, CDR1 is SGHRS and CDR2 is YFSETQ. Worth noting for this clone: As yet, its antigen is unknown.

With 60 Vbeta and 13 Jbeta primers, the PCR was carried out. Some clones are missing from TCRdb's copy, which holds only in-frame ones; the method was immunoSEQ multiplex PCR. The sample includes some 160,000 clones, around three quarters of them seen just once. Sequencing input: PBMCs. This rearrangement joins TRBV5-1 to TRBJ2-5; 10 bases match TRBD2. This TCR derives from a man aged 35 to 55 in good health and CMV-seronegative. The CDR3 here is CASSSAGGWGETQYF. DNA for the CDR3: TGCGCCAGCAGCTCAGCGGGAGGGTGGGGAGAGACCCAGTACTTC.